This TCR beta chain comes out of a study of blood T cells in healthy people across ages. The germline gives CDR1 SEHNR, CDR2 FQNEAQ (reference sequence). CDR3 length: 15 amino acids. The V and J ends lost 6 bases and 5 bases respectively, with 17 bases between them. Together with a sample-barcoded 5' primer, a J-beta primer mix was included in a second PCR lasting about 7 to 12 cycles. TCRdb processed the 5' RACE reads anew with MiXCR; each CDR3 protein has one entry. The sample has about 1.1 million distinct CDR3 sequences; roughly two fifths are singletons. This clonotype turned up a few times. The rearrangement links TRBV7-9 to TRBJ2-1, with D possibly being TRBD2 (6 bases). The sequence came from a young man in good health. Sequencing was carried out using blood. DNA for the CDR3: TGTGCCAGCAGAATATCAGTGGGGGGTAACAATGAGCAGTTCTTC. Its protein product is CASRISVGGNNEQFF.